This T cell receptor beta chain is drawn from a study of tumor-infiltrating lymphocytes in primary liver carcinoma. The overall study: With diameters of about 4 to 10 cm, tumors were stage T1-T3 N0M0.

Findings and caveats of the study: The study found tumor-adjacent and tumor-blood pairs overlapped less than tumor region pairs. Blood fell significantly below tumors in its top-250-clone fraction (p = 0.039).

Production of TCR beta cDNA used around 500 ng total RNA together with a constant-region primer. Researchers made the TCR beta libraries by running three nested multiplex PCR rounds with slightly modified ARM-PCR. The first two PCR rounds, roughly 10 cycles each, used TRBV1-TRBV30 forward primers and a C-beta reverse primer. TCRdb re-called the multiplex PCR reads with MiXCR, one entry per CDR3 protein. This sample has some 87,000 distinct CDR3 sequences, with 68% found just once. Comments on this clonotype: Its cognate antigen is unknown.

V lost 6 bases, J lost 5 bases, and 22 bases lay in between. The germline CDR1 and CDR2 sequences are GTSNPN and SVGIG (reference sequence). The CDR3 contains 15 residues. Starting material for RNA and DNA co-extraction consisted of about 17-31 mg of unsorted bulk tissue. Patients carried chronic HBV infection without prior treatment. Sequences were obtained from tumor-adjacent normal liver tissue. This TCR came from a man aged 35 to 55 with primary liver carcinoma and hepatitis B virus infection. The genes are TRBV30 and TRBJ2-5, with D possibly being TRBD1 or TRBD2 (5 bases each). The chain's CDR3 is CACPALGEPGETQYF. In nucleotides, the CDR3 is TGTGCCTGCCCAGCCTTGGGGGAACCTGGGGAGACCCAGTACTTC.